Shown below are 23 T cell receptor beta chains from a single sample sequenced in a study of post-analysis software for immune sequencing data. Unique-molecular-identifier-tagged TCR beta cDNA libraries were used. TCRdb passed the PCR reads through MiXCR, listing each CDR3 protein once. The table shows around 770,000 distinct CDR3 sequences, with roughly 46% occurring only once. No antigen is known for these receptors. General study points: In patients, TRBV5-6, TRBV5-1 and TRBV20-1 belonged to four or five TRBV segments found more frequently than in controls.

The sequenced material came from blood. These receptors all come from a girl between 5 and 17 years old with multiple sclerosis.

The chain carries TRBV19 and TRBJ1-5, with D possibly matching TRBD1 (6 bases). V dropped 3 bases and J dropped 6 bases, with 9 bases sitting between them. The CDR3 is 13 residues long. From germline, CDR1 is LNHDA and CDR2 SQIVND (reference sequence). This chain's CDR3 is CASSMGRGQPQHF. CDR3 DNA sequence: TGTGCCAGTAGTATGGGCAGGGGTCAGCCCCAGCATTTT.

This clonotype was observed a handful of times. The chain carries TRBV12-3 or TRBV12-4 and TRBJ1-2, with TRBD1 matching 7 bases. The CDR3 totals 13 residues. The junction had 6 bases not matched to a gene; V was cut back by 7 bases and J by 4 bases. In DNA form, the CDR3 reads TGTGCCAGCACCATGACAGGGCCCTATGGCTACACCTTC. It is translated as CASTMTGPYGYTF.

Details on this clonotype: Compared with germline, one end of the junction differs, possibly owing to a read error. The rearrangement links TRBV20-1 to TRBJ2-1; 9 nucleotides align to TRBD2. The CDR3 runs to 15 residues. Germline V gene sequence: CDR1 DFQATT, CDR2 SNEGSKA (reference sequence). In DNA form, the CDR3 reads TGCAGTGCTAGGCCGGGCGGGAGGGCCTATAATGAGCAGTTCTTC. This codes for CSARPGGRAYNEQFF.

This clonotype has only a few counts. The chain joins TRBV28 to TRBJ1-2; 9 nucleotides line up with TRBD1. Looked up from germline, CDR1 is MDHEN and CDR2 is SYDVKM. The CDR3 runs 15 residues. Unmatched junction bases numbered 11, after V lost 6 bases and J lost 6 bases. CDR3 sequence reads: CASSLLSGTGNGYTF. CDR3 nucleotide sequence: TGTGCCAGCAGCTTACTATCTGGGACAGGGAATGGCTACACCTTC.

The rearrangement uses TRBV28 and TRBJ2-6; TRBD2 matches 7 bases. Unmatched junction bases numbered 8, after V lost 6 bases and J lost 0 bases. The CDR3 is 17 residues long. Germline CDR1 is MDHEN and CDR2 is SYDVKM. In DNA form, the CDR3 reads TGTGCCAGCAGCCCTAGCGGACGGGGCTCTGGGGCCAACGTCCTGACTTTC. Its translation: CASSPSGRGSGANVLTF.

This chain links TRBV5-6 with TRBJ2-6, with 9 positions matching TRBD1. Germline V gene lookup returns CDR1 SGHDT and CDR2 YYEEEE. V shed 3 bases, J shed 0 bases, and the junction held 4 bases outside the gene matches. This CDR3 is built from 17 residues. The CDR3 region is CASSWRDRASGANVLTF. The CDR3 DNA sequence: TGTGCCAGCAGCTGGCGGGACAGGGCCTCTGGGGCCAACGTCCTGACTTTC.

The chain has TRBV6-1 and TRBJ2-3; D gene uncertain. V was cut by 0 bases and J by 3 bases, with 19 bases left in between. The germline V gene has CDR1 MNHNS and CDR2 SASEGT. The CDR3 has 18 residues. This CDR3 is CASSEAQLGESRTDTQYF. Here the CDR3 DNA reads TGTGCCAGCAGTGAAGCGCAGCTAGGAGAGAGTCGTACAGATACGCAGTATTTT.

The CDR3 nucleotides are TGCAGTGCTCGGGGACTAGCGGGAGGGTCAAACACCGGGGAGCTGTTTTTT. It codes for CSARGLAGGSNTGELFF. This chain connects TRBV20-1 to TRBJ2-2; 16 bases line up with TRBD2. Trimming removed 5 bases from V and 2 bases from J; junction bases left unmatched: 5. This CDR3 is built from 17 residues. Germline CDR1 is DFQATT and CDR2 is SNEGSKA (reference sequence).

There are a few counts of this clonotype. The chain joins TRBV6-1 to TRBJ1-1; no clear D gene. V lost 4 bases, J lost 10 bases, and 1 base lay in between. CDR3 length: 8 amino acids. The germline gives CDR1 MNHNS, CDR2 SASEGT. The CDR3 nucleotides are TGTGCCAGCAGTGCAGCTTTCTTT. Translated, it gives CASSAAFF.

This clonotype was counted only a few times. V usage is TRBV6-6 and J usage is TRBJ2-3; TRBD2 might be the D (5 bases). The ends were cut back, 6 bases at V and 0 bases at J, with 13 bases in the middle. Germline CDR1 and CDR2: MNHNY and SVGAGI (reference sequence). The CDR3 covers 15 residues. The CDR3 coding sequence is TGTGCCAGCAGGGAAACTAGGGCGAGCACAGATACGCAGTATTTT. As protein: CASRETRASTDTQYF.

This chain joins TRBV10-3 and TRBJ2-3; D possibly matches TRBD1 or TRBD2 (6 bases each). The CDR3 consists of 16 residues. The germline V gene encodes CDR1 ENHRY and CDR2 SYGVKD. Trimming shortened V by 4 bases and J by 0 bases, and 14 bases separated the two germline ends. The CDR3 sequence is CAISASRGASTDTQYF. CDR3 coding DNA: TGTGCCATCAGTGCCAGTAGGGGGGCCAGCACAGATACGCAGTATTTT.

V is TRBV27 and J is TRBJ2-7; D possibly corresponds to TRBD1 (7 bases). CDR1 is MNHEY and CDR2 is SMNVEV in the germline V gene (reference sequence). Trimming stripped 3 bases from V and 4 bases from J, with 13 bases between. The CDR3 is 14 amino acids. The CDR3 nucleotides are TGTGCCAGCAGTTTTAACGCAGGGGGGTACGAGCAGTACTTC. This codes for CASSFNAGGYEQYF.

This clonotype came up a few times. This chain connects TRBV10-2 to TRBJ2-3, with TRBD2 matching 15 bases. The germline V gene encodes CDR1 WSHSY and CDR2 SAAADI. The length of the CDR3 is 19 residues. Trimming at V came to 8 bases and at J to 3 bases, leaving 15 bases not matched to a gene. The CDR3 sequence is CASDRAGAGTSGRTDTQYF. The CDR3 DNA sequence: TGCGCCAGCGACCGCGCAGGCGCCGGGACTAGCGGGAGGACAGATACGCAGTATTTT.

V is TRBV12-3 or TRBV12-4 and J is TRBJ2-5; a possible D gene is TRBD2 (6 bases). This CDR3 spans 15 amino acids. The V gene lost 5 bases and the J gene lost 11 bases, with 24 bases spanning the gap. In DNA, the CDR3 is TGTGCCAGCAGTGGCGGTTTGGGGGGACCGTGGGAGCAGTACTTC. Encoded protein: CASSGGLGGPWEQYF.

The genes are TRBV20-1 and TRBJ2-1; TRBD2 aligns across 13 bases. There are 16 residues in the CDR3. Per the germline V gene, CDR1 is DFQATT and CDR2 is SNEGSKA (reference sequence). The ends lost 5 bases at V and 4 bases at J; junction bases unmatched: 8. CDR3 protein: CSARIGTSGIYNEQFF. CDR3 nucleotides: TGCAGTGCTCGCATCGGGACTAGCGGGATTTACAATGAGCAGTTCTTC.

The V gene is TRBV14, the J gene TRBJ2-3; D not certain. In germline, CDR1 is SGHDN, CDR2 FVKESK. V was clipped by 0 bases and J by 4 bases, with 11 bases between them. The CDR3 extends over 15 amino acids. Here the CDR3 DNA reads TGTGCCAGCAGCCAAGATGACCCTTTGCCAGATACGCAGTATTTT. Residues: CASSQDDPLPDTQYF.

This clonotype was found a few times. In DNA, the CDR3 is TGCAGTGCTACCGGACTAGCGGGAGGGCCCCCATACAATGAGCAGTTCTTC. It is translated as CSATGLAGGPPYNEQFF. This rearrangement joins TRBV20-1 to TRBJ2-1, with 15 bases aligning to TRBD2. Trimming cost V 4 bases and J 4 bases; bases outside gene matches: 8. The CDR3 totals 17 residues. CDR1 and CDR2 (germline): DFQATT, SNEGSKA (reference sequence).

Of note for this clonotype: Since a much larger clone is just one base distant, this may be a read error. CDR3 nucleotide sequence: TGCAGCGCTAGGACAGGGAGCTCTGGGGCCAACGTCCTGACTTTC. Its protein product is CSARTGSSGANVLTF. This chain links TRBV29-1 with TRBJ2-6, with 8 bases matching TRBD1. Germline-derived CDR1 and CDR2 are SQVTM and ANQGSEA. The J segment lost 0 bases and the V segment lost 7 bases, leaving 5 bases of the junction unmatched. CDR3 length equals 15 residues.

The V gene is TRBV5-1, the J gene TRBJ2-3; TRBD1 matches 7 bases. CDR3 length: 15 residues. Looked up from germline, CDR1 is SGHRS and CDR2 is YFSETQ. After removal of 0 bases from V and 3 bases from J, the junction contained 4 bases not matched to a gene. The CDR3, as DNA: TGCGCCAGCAGCTTGGAGGGACAGCGGACAGATACGCAGTATTTT. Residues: CASSLEGQRTDTQYF. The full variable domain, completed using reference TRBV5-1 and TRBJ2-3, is KAGVTQTPRYLIKTRGQQVTLSCSPISGHRSVSWYQQTPGQGLQFLFEYFSETQRNKGNFPGRFSGRQFSNSRSEMNVSTLELGDSALYLCASSLEGQRTDTQYFGPGTRLTVL.

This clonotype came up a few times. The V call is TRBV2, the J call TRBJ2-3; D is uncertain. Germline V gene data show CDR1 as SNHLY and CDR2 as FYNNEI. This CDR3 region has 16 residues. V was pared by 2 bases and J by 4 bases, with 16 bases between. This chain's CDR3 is CASSEIGPAVSDTQYF. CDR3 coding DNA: TGTGCCAGCAGTGAAATAGGTCCCGCGGTCTCAGATACGCAGTATTTT.

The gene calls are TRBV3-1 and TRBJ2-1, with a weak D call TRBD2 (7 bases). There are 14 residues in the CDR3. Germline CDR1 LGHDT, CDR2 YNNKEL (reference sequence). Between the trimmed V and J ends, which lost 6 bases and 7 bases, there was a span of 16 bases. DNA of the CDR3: TGTGCCAGCAGGGGGGCGGGAGAAAATAATGAGCAGTTCTTC. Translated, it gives CASRGAGENNEQFF.

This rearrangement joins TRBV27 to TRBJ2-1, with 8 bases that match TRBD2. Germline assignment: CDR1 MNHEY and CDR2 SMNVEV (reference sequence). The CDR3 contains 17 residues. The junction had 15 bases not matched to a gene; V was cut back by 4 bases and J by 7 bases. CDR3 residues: CASSSPGLAYWENEQFF. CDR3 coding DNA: TGTGCCAGCAGTTCACCAGGACTAGCTTATTGGGAGAATGAGCAGTTCTTC.

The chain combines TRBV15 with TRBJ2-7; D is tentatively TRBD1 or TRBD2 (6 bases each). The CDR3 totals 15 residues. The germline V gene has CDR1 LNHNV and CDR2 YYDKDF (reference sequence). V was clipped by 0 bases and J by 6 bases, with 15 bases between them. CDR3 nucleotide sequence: TGTGCCACCAGCAGAGACCCCAGGCGGGACATCGAGCAGTACTTC. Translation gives CATSRDPRRDIEQYF.